A selection of T cell receptor beta chains follows, all from one sample in a study of technical replicates of blood from a handful of donors. Sequencing was performed with immunoSEQ multiplex PCR; in TCRdb, only in-frame clones are kept and a portion is missing. The table lists 55,000 to 75,000 clones, about 95% of them singletons. Material for sequencing was PBMCs. The receptors were gathered from a human donor in good health. Some clones in this sample may be carry-over from other donors' samples. The CDR3 runs from the conserved cysteine through the conserved F or W. The D gene is left open where the match is weak. Clone sizes are given selectively: once, few, many, or a class where the clone is expanded.

d_call	clone_size	j_call	v_call	cdr3_aa	cdr3_nt
.	.	TRBJ2-5	TRBV7-6	CASSLGAVAGETQYF	TGTGCCAGCAGCTTAGGGGCAGTAGCAGGGGAGACCCAGTACTTC
.	.	TRBJ1-3	TRBV4-1	CASSQDPRGNGNTIYF	TGCGCCAGCAGCCAAGATCCTCGGGGTAATGGAAACACCATATATTTT
TRBD1	.	TRBJ1-2	TRBV29-1	CSVEGGTGYGYTF	TGCAGCGTTGAGGGGGGGACAGGGTATGGCTACACCTTC
TRBD1	.	TRBJ1-2	TRBV27	CASSLWPGGIYGYTF	TGTGCCAGCAGTTTATGGCCAGGGGGGATCTATGGCTACACCTTC
.	.	TRBJ2-3	TRBV4-3	CASSLTVSTDTQYF	TGCGCCAGCAGCCTAACAGTGAGCACAGATACGCAGTATTTT
.	.	TRBJ1-2	TRBV7-2	CASTTEGGYNYGYTF	TGTGCCAGCACGACGGAAGGCGGTTATAACTATGGCTACACCTTC
.	.	TRBJ2-7	TRBV7-9	CASSLVAGQGGEQYF	TGTGCCAGCAGCTTAGTGGCTGGGCAGGGGGGCGAGCAGTACTTC
.	.	TRBJ2-7	TRBV4-3	CASSQEGRDYEQYF	TGCGCCAGCAGCCAAGAAGGGCGGGATTACGAGCAGTACTTC
TRBD1	.	TRBJ2-1	TRBV29-1	CSVEGQGYNEQFF	TGCAGCGTTGAGGGACAGGGATACAATGAGCAGTTCTTC
TRBD2	once	TRBJ2-3	TRBV25-1	CASSGGYASGGATDTQYF	TGTGCCAGCAGTGGAGGATACGCTAGCGGGGGGGCCACAGATACGCAGTATTTT
TRBD1	.	TRBJ2-3	TRBV6-5	CASSYSTGPDTQYF	TGTGCCAGCAGTTACTCGACAGGGCCAGATACGCAGTATTTT
TRBD1	.	TRBJ2-1	TRBV2	CASSETGGRNNEQFF	TGTGCCAGCAGCGAGACAGGGGGGAGGAACAATGAGCAGTTCTTC
.	.	TRBJ2-1	TRBV9	CASSVLDSRSYNEQFF	TGTGCCAGCAGCGTCTTGGACAGCCGCTCCTACAATGAGCAGTTCTTC
TRBD2	.	TRBJ2-7	TRBV7-8	CASSAGTRGEQYF	TGTGCCAGCAGCGCCGGGACTAGGGGCGAGCAGTACTTC
.	.	TRBJ2-5	TRBV11-3	CASSLDPLGTQYF	TGTGCCAGCAGCTTAGATCCTCTCGGGACCCAGTACTTC
TRBD1	.	TRBJ2-7	TRBV5-1	CASTQQGSGEQYF	TGCGCCAGCACCCAACAGGGGTCAGGGGAGCAGTACTTC
.	.	TRBJ2-7	TRBV4-3	CASSQDTSSYEQYF	TGCGCCAGCAGCCAAGATACCAGCTCCTACGAGCAGTACTTC
.	.	TRBJ2-2	TRBV5-1	CASSLVGGATGELFF	TGCGCCAGCAGCTTGGTAGGGGGTGCTACCGGGGAGCTGTTTTTT
TRBD1	.	TRBJ2-1	TRBV7-8	CASSRRTGGEFF	TGTGCCAGCAGCCGAAGGACAGGGGGCGAGTTCTTC
TRBD1	.	TRBJ2-7	TRBV27	CASSFLPRDREVF	TGTGCCAGCAGTTTCCTCCCCCGGGACAGGGAGGTCTTC
.	.	TRBJ2-5	TRBV29-1	CSVEGTEYQETQYF	TGCAGCGTTGAAGGGACAGAATACCAAGAGACCCAGTACTTC
TRBD2	.	TRBJ2-2	TRBV5-6	CASSTLAGGNTGELFF	TGTGCCAGCAGCACACTAGCGGGGGGCAACACCGGGGAGCTGTTTTTT
TRBD1	once	TRBJ1-1	TRBV6-5	CASRPGDRGRTEAFF	TGTGCCAGCAGGCCCGGGGACAGGGGGCGGACTGAAGCTTTCTTT
.	.	TRBJ2-5	TRBV6-6	CASSFDSLRRETQYF	TGTGCCAGCAGTTTCGACAGTCTCCGGCGAGAGACCCAGTACTTC
.	.	TRBJ2-2	TRBV25-1	CASSDPGEVTGELFF	TGTGCCAGCAGTGACCCCGGGGAGGTCACCGGGGAGCTGTTTTTT
.	.	TRBJ2-3	TRBV11-1	CASSLDRDTQYF	TGTGCCAGCAGCTTAGACAGAGATACGCAGTATTTT
TRBD1	.	TRBJ2-1	TRBV29-1	CSFLSLQGASSYNEQFF	TGCAGCTTCCTCTCCCTGCAGGGGGCAAGCTCCTACAATGAGCAGTTCTTC
TRBD1	.	TRBJ2-5	TRBV6-1	CASSDGQGSWETQYF	TGTGCCAGCAGTGACGGACAGGGGAGCTGGGAGACCCAGTACTTC
.	.	TRBJ1-3	TRBV7-6	CASSLLGQSSGNTIYF	TGTGCCAGCAGCTTACTGGGGCAATCTTCTGGAAACACCATATATTTT
TRBD2	once	TRBJ2-7	TRBV7-8	CASTQIPTGLAGSGEQYF	TGTGCCAGCACCCAGATTCCCACCGGACTAGCGGGATCGGGCGAGCAGTACTTC
TRBD2	.	TRBJ2-3	TRBV6-1	CASRGTSGGRDTQYF	TGTGCCAGCAGGGGGACTAGCGGGGGCAGAGATACGCAGTATTTT
TRBD2	.	TRBJ2-3	TRBV5-1	CASSSGLGTDTQYF	TGCGCCAGCAGCTCGGGACTAGGCACAGATACGCAGTATTTT
.	.	TRBJ1-2	TRBV9	CASSPAWGRNYGYTF	TGTGCCAGCAGCCCCGCCTGGGGCCGTAACTATGGCTACACCTTC
.	.	TRBJ1-2	TRBV4-3	CASSRQGRQGFGGYTF	TGCGCCAGCAGCCGCCAAGGCAGGCAGGGGTTTGGTGGCTACACCTTC
.	.	TRBJ1-1	TRBV27	CASRGGGGEAFF	TGTGCCAGTCGGGGGGGAGGGGGTGAAGCTTTCTTT
.	.	TRBJ1-3	TRBV9	CASSVALSGDGNTIYF	TGTGCCAGCAGCGTAGCCCTATCGGGGGATGGAAACACCATATATTTT
TRBD2	.	TRBJ2-5	TRBV2	CASSGDSGDQKYF	TGTGCCAGCAGTGGGGATAGCGGGGACCAAAAGTACTTC